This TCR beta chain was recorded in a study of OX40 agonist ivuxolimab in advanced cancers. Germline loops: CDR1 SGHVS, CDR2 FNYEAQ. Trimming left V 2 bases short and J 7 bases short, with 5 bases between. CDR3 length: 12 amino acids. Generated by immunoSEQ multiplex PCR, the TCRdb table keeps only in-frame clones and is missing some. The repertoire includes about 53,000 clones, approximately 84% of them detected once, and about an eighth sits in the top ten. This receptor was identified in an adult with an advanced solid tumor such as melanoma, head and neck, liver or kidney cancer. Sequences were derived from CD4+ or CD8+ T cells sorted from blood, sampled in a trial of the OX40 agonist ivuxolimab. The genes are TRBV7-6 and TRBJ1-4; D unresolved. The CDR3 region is CASSLSAEKLFF. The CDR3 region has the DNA TGTGCCAGCAGCTTAAGTGCTGAAAAACTGTTTTTT.